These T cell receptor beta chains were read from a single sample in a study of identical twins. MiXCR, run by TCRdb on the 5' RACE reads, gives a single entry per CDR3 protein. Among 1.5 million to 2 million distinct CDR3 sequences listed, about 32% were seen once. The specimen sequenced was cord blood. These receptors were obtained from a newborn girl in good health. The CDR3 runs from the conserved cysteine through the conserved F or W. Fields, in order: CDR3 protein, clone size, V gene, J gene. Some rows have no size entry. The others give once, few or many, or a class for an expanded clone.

CASSVVRGTNTGELFF,once,TRBV9,TRBJ2-2
CASSGRIGTSGYNEQFF,NA,TRBV6-1,TRBJ2-1
CASSVPRQGSSYNEQFF,few,TRBV9,TRBJ2-1
CASSLTRGGPRIRNEQFF,NA,TRBV5-1,TRBJ2-1
CASSAQGPLSRNTIYF,few,TRBV9,TRBJ1-3
CASSLRGGQRKLFF,few,TRBV27,TRBJ1-4
CASSVNRVDTEAFF,few,TRBV9,TRBJ1-1
CASARGGGADTQYF,NA,TRBV11-2,TRBJ2-3
CASKWRAGEGYEQYF,NA,TRBV2,TRBJ2-7
CASSHDSYNSPLHF,NA,TRBV27,TRBJ1-6
CASSLEDSSMNTEAFF,few,TRBV7-6,TRBJ1-1
CASSLQGRDGYTF,many,TRBV5-1,TRBJ1-2
CASSQVGTGLAKNIQYF,NA,TRBV14,TRBJ2-4
CASTRRPLGTDTQYF,NA,TRBV5-1,TRBJ2-3
CASSQDSQGFYEQYF,NA,TRBV3-1,NA
CASKGPGRNFYNEQFF,NA,TRBV13,TRBJ2-1
CASSLGLQDTQYF,few,TRBV11-3,TRBJ2-3
CSGPGTGQYEQYF,NA,TRBV20-1,NA
CASSQTVGAFF,once,TRBV5-6,TRBJ1-1
CAISLSDHRAGPHMNTEAFF,few,TRBV10-3,TRBJ1-1
CASSIDRDSHNSPLHF,NA,TRBV2,TRBJ1-6
CASSHRDRGYEQYF,many,TRBV3-1,TRBJ2-7
CSAGTGQGSYEQYF,NA,TRBV20-1,TRBJ2-7
CASSSWVGTEAFF,NA,TRBV7-9,TRBJ1-1
CASSVRGINEQFF,NA,TRBV5-8,TRBJ2-1
CASSEGSSYNYGYTF,NA,TRBV2,TRBJ1-2
CASSHLTSGRRKTQYF,NA,TRBV14,TRBJ2-5
CAISESLREDTQYF,many,TRBV10-3,TRBJ2-3
CASSQSLTRGSYEQYF,few,TRBV4-2,NA
CASSLSNPTLGDTQYF,few,TRBV27,TRBJ2-3
CASSLRRLGEAGELFF,NA,TRBV28,TRBJ2-2
CASSQDGLAGGFKDEQFF,many,TRBV4-2,TRBJ2-1
CASSITRGRGSGEKLFF,few,TRBV4-2,TRBJ1-4
CASSLVGQGGANVLTF,NA,TRBV28,TRBJ2-6
CASSHDPRRDTEAFF,once,TRBV4-1,TRBJ1-1
CSVWGRTLSGANVLTF,NA,TRBV29-1,TRBJ2-6
CASTFGGLLNRQFF,NA,TRBV12-3/TRBV12-4,TRBJ2-1
CASSFTDRGRSPLHF,NA,TRBV7-2,TRBJ1-6
CASSSRTSGKTYEQYF,few,TRBV6-6,TRBJ2-7
CSANGGSWNEQFF,few,TRBV20-1,TRBJ2-1
CASSQVRAQGYEQYF,NA,TRBV4-1,NA
CASSVGLAGPTSPYEQYF,NA,TRBV9,NA
CSASPGGGGINEQFF,NA,TRBV20-1,TRBJ2-1
CATSDSRDRQETQYF,NA,TRBV24-1,TRBJ2-5
CASSLGVTGSNTGELFF,few,TRBV7-9,TRBJ2-2
CASSHGTPNEQFF,NA,TRBV5-1,TRBJ2-1
CASSAGLARGFDNEQFF,NA,TRBV7-6,TRBJ2-1
CASSQDPDRETQYF,NA,TRBV4-2,TRBJ2-5
CASSFKYEQYF,many,TRBV28,TRBJ2-7
CASSFAGHSPLHF,NA,TRBV14,TRBJ1-6
CAISDWRVEYEQYF,few,TRBV10-3,TRBJ2-7
CAISEGTGVNTGELFF,NA,TRBV10-3,TRBJ2-2
CASSQTSTNEKLFF,NA,TRBV5-5,TRBJ1-4
CASSEWGKYGYTF,few,TRBV6-1,TRBJ1-2